This TCR beta chain was sequenced in a study of cytomegalovirus exposure and HLA in healthy donors. The overall study: Among around 200 million T cells, an earlier analysis found approximately 110 million unique TCR beta sequences. Among the 398 genotyped donors, 65% to 90% were placed in the Caucasian-associated ancestry cluster. Study outcomes and limitations: Most TCR sequences were seen very rarely across donors, but some public TCRs occurred in many.

Germline V gene sequence: CDR1 SQVTM, CDR2 ANQGSEA. The CDR3 spans 16 residues. V was clipped by 0 bases and J by 2 bases, with 16 bases between them. Both 60 Vbeta primers and 13 Jbeta primers went into the PCR. Under the authors' procedure: Approximately 9.9 million of tens of millions of unique TCR beta chains were shared, per a later count. The table came from immunoSEQ multiplex PCR; TCRdb's copy has only in-frame clones and leaves some out. That table gives V, J and clone size, and the DNA gave D and trimming. The data hold some 200,000 clones, with roughly 80% observed a single time. This clone was seen just once. Its antigen is not known.

The sequenced sample was PBMCs. This receptor was identified in a woman in her thirties or forties in good health and CMV-seronegative. V and J are TRBV29-1 and TRBJ1-1; no reliable D call. Here the CDR3 reads CSVEDQGVVLNTEAFF. DNA of the CDR3: TGCAGCGTTGAAGATCAAGGAGTAGTCTTAAACACTGAAGCTTTCTTT.